The 24 T cell receptor beta chains below were found in one sample sequenced in a study of CXCR3-negative and CXCR3-positive naive CD8 T cells. The libraries of TRB cDNA were prepared using 5' RACE with UMI labels. TCRdb derives one entry per CDR3 protein from the 5' RACE reads, leaving out DNA. Its table lists 150,000 or so distinct CDR3 sequences. The sequenced sample was naive CXCR3- CD8+ T cells from blood. Subset of the sample: CD45RO-CCR7+CD27+CD95- naive CD8+ T cells lacking CXCR3 (TNR3-). These receptors all come from a human donor in good health. Some clones in this sample may be carry-over from other donors' samples.

The chain carries TRBV5-1 and TRBJ1-5; no DNA is available, so the TRBD1 call from TCRdb remains unchecked. The CDR3 has 15 residues. Looked up from germline, CDR1 is SGHRS and CDR2 is YFSETQ. CDR3 sequence: CASSLGEFSNQPQHF. Full variable domain (outside the CDR3, taken from reference TRBV5-1 and TRBJ1-5): KAGVTQTPRYLIKTRGQQVTLSCSPISGHRSVSWYQQTPGQGLQFLFEYFSETQRNKGNFPGRFSGRQFSNSRSEMNVSTLELGDSALYLCASSLGEFSNQPQHFGDGTRLSIL.

The genes are TRBV20-1 and TRBJ2-1; TCRdb indicates TRBD2, and absent DNA this call remains unverified. Germline-derived CDR1 and CDR2 are DFQATT and SNEGSKA (reference sequence). CDR3 length: 19 amino acids. CDR3 sequence: CSARDTGLALRSSYNEQFF.

The chain combines TRBV7-3 with TRBJ2-3. Per the germline V gene, CDR1 is SGHTA and CDR2 is FQGTGA. The CDR3 covers 14 residues. The CDR3: CASSTSGWADTQYF.

The rearrangement links TRBV7-8 to TRBJ1-2. Looked up from germline, CDR1 is SGHVS and CDR2 is FQNEAQ. The CDR3 is made up of 14 amino acids. The CDR3 protein is CASSVGSFNYGYTF. The complete variable domain, with remaining parts taken from reference TRBV7-8 and TRBJ1-2, reads GAGVSQSPRYKVAKRGQDVALRCDPISGHVSLFWYQQALGQGPEFLTYFQNEAQLDKSGLPSDRFFAERPEGSVSTLKIQRTQQEDSAVYLCASSVGSFNYGYTFGSGTRLTVV.

The chain couples TRBV29-1 to TRBJ2-5; TCRdb calls TRBD1, which cannot be checked without DNA. Germline CDR1 SQVTM, CDR2 ANQGSEA. The CDR3 consists of 14 residues. The CDR3 loop reads CSVEETGRQETQYF.

The rearrangement joins TRBV9 to TRBJ2-7. CDR3 length: 14 amino acids. Germline V gene lookup returns CDR1 SGDLS and CDR2 YYNGEE. The CDR3: CASSPQRFDYEQYF.

The chain is built from TRBV11-2 and TRBJ2-6; TCRdb lists TRBD1, though no DNA is available to test this call. Germline CDR1 SGHAT, CDR2 FQNNGV. The CDR3 covers 17 residues. The CDR3 loop reads CASSSTGGHSGANVLTF.

The chain employs TRBV20-1 and TRBJ1-2; absent DNA, TCRdb's TRBD1 call cannot be checked. CDR1 and CDR2 (germline): DFQATT, SNEGSKA (reference sequence). The CDR3 runs to 16 residues. The CDR3 spells CSARDRQRGANYGYTF.

The chain couples TRBV29-1 to TRBJ1-1; TCRdb returns TRBD1, unconfirmable since there is no DNA. Germline V CDR1 and CDR2: SQVTM, ANQGSEA. CDR3 size: 12 residues. The chain's CDR3 is CSVPKTGYEAFF.

The V gene is TRBV29-1, the J gene TRBJ2-7; TCRdb designates TRBD1, a call that cannot be tested without DNA. The CDR3 sequence is 14 residues long. In germline, CDR1 is SQVTM, CDR2 ANQGSEA. The CDR3 reads CSALTGGAPYEQYF.

The V call is TRBV29-1, the J call TRBJ2-5; TCRdb's D call of TRBD1 is untestable without DNA. Germline CDR1 is SQVTM and CDR2 is ANQGSEA. CDR3 length: 14 amino acids. The CDR3 protein is CSAREWGGRETQYF.

The CDR3 region is CASSQGREYQETQYF. This chain uses TRBV14 with TRBJ2-5. CDR3 length: 15 amino acids. The germline V gene encodes CDR1 SGHDN and CDR2 FVKESK.

The rearrangement joins TRBV7-2 to TRBJ2-3. This CDR3 has 12 residues. Germline V CDR1 and CDR2: SGHTA, FQGNSA. CDR3 sequence: CASRCVADTQYF.

V is TRBV29-1 and J is TRBJ2-5; without DNA, the TCRdb call of TRBD2 cannot be checked. The CDR3 has 14 residues. In germline, CDR1 is SQVTM, CDR2 ANQGSEA. This CDR3 reads CSVELAGFQETQYF.

J is TRBJ2-5 and V is TRBV29-1. CDR1 and CDR2 (germline): SQVTM, ANQGSEA. This CDR3 spans 15 amino acids. CDR3 region: CSARLGMGFQETQYF.

The genes are TRBV23-1 and TRBJ1-5. TRBV23-1 is an ORF for which the function is uncertain. The CDR3 consists of 14 residues. The chain's CDR3 is CASSHGSRNQPQHF.

The V gene is TRBV6-4, the J gene TRBJ2-3; TCRdb's D call, TRBD1, is unchecked because there is no DNA. Germline CDR1 and CDR2: MRHNA and SNTAGT. The CDR3 is 15 amino acids. The CDR3 loop reads CASSDVGGPSDTQYF.

The chain employs TRBV6-2 or TRBV6-3 and TRBJ2-3; TCRdb calls TRBD1, which cannot be checked without DNA. There are 16 residues in the CDR3. The germline gives CDR1 MNHEY, CDR2 SVGEGT. The CDR3 sequence: CASSYPGQGGPDTQYF.

This chain joins TRBV7-6 and TRBJ2-3; TCRdb calls TRBD1, which cannot be checked without DNA. This CDR3 comprises 14 residues. CDR1 is SGHVS, CDR2 FNYEAQ, per germline. The CDR3 loop reads CASSSGQGPDTQYF.

The chain's CDR3 is CASSPGTSGYNEQFF. This sequence joins TRBV27 and TRBJ2-1; without DNA, the TCRdb call of TRBD2 cannot be checked. The CDR3 sequence is 15 residues long. The germline V gene encodes CDR1 MNHEY and CDR2 SMNVEV (reference sequence).

The V call is TRBV27, the J call TRBJ2-1; TCRdb's D gene call, TRBD1, goes unchecked for lack of DNA. This CDR3 is 16 amino acids long. CDR1 and CDR2 from the germline V gene are MNHEY and SMNVEV (reference sequence). CDR3 loop: CASSWGQPNIYNEQFF.

J is TRBJ2-1 and V is TRBV6-6; lacking DNA, the TRBD2 call made by TCRdb goes unchecked. The CDR3 length is 13 residues. Germline CDR1 reads MNHNY; CDR2 reads SVGAGI (reference sequence). The CDR3 sequence is CASREDGINEQFF.

The chain joins TRBV12-3 or TRBV12-4 to TRBJ2-1; there is no DNA to check the TCRdb D call of TRBD1. CDR3 size: 16 residues. This CDR3 is CASSLWGQGPYNEQFF.

The V gene is TRBV7-9, the J gene TRBJ1-1; TCRdb picks TRBD1, but there is no DNA to check that call. From germline, CDR1 is SEHNR and CDR2 FQNEAQ (reference sequence). The CDR3 has 13 amino acids. CDR3: CASSLGGADEAFF.